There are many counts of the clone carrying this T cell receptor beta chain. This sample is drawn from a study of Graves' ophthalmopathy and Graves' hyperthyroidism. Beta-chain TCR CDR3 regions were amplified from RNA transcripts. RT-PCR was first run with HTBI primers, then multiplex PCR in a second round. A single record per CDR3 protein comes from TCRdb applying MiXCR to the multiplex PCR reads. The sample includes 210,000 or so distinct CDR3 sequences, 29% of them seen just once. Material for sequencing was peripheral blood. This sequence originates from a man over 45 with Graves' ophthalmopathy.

The CDR3 protein is CASSRAGTAYGYTF. CDR3 DNA: TGTGCCAGCAGTCGTGCCGGGACAGCCTATGGCTACACCTTC. The J gene is TRBJ1-2, the V gene TRBV28; TRBD1 matches 7 bases. Germline V lookup: CDR1 MDHEN, CDR2 SYDVKM. With V trimmed by 5 bases and J by 4 bases, 7 bases remained unmatched. CDR3 length equals 14 residues.